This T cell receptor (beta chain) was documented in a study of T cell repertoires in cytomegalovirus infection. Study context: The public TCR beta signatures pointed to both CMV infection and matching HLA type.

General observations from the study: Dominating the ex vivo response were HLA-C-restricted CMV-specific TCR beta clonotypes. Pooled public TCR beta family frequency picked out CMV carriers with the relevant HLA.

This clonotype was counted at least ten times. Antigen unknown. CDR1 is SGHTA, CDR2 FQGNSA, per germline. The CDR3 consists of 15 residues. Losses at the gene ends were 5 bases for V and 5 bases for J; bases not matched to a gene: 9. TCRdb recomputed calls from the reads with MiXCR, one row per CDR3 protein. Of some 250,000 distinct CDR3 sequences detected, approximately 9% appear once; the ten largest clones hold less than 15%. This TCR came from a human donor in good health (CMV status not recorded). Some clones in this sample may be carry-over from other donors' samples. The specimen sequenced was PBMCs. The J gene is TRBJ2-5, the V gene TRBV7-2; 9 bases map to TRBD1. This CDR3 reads CASSPRTGEVETQYF. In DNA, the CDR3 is TGTGCCAGCAGCCCGCGGACAGGGGAGGTGGAGACCCAGTACTTC. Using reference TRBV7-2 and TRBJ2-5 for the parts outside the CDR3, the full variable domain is GAGVSQSPSNKVTEKGKDVELRCDPISGHTALYWYRQSLGQGLEFLIYFQGNSAPDKSGLPSDRFSAERTGGSVSTLTIQRTQQEDSAVYLCASSPRTGEVETQYFGPGTRLLVL.